This T cell receptor beta chain derives from a study of T cell responses to AZD1222 COVID-19 vaccine. Pooled in the analysis were second doses at about 4 or about 12 weeks. Clones were sequenced by immunoSEQ multiplex PCR, and TCRdb holds only the in-frame ones, with some missing. The sample holds some 180,000 clones, 90% to 95% seen once. The CDR3 is 13 amino acids. Germline V CDR1 and CDR2: MDHEN, SYDVKM. Trimming removed 6 bases from V and 2 bases from J, with 10 bases in between. The material sequenced was peripheral blood, taken 28 days after the second AZD1222 dose. The origin of this receptor is an adult who received the AZD1222 COVID-19 vaccine. The chain combines TRBV28 with TRBJ1-1; D may be TRBD1 (6 bases). The CDR3, as DNA: TGTGCCAGCAGGGACAGCTTTAACACTGAAGCTTTCTTT. Protein sequence: CASRDSFNTEAFF.